This is a list of T cell receptor beta chains from one sample in a study of blood T cell repertoires in COVID-19. The assay was immunoSEQ multiplex PCR, and TCRdb's table has in-frame clones only and misses some. The data hold approximately 34,000 clones, with 80% observed a single time. Specimen: peripheral blood. The receptors stem from a woman in her 70s with acute or convalescent COVID-19. Both conserved end residues are part of each CDR3. D genes are given only for firm matches. The size entry is marked missing in some rows and otherwise reads once, few, many or a size class.

v_call	d_call	j_call	clone_size	cdr3_nt	cdr3_aa
TRBV7-9	NA	TRBJ1-6	few	TGTGCCAGCAGCTTACCGGGAAATTCACCCCTCCACTTT	CASSLPGNSPLHF
TRBV7-9	TRBD1	TRBJ2-7	NA	TGTGCCAGCAGCGACAGGGGGAGCTCCTACGAGCAGTACTTC	CASSDRGSSYEQYF
TRBV5-1	TRBD2	TRBJ2-1	NA	TGCGCCAGCAGCTCATTAGCGGGAGGGGGCAACGGTGAGCAGTTCTTC	CASSSLAGGGNGEQFF
TRBV6-5	NA	TRBJ2-5	NA	TGTGCCAGCAGTAGACGGGGGTTGGGAGAGACCCAGTACTTC	CASSRRGLGETQYF
TRBV6-5	TRBD2	TRBJ2-3	NA	TGTGCCAGCTCGGGACTAGCGGATACGCAGTATTTT	CASSGLADTQYF
TRBV6-5	NA	TRBJ1-1	NA	TGTGCCAGCGGGGACTTGAACACTGAAGCTTTCTTT	CASGDLNTEAFF
TRBV2	TRBD1	TRBJ1-1	NA	TGTGCCAGCAGCAGTCCGTACAGGGGGGGGGTGAACACTGAAGCTTTCTTT	CASSSPYRGGVNTEAFF
TRBV28	NA	TRBJ1-5	NA	TGTGCCAGCAGCGAACGGGGAAATCAGCCCCAGCATTTT	CASSERGNQPQHF
TRBV18	NA	TRBJ2-2	once	TGTGCCAGCTCACCGTCGGGAGTCGGGGAGCTGTTTTTT	CASSPSGVGELFF
TRBV7-2	NA	TRBJ2-3	NA	TGTGCCAGCAGCTTAGCGCTCGGTGGGGGGGCAGCAGATACGCAGTATTTT	CASSLALGGGAADTQYF
TRBV6-1	TRBD1	TRBJ1-5	NA	TGTGCCAGCAGTGAGCGAGGACAGGGGGCGAGTCAGCCCCAGCATTTT	CASSERGQGASQPQHF
TRBV2	NA	TRBJ1-3	NA	TGTGCCAGCATTAATAGGGGGGGAACTGGAAACACCATATATTTT	CASINRGGTGNTIYF
TRBV5-1	NA	TRBJ1-1	few	TGCGCCAGCAGCCCGCTCGGGACTCCCCAAGGGACTGAAGCTTTCTTT	CASSPLGTPQGTEAFF
TRBV10-3	TRBD2	TRBJ2-5	once	TGTGCCACCGGCGGGGCGGGGGGGGAGACCCAGTACTTC	CATGGAGGETQYF
TRBV15	NA	TRBJ1-3	NA	TGTGCCACCAGCAGAGGGGGCGGTGAGACCATATATTTT	CATSRGGGETIYF
TRBV2	TRBD2	TRBJ2-5	NA	TGTGCCAGCAGGCTTAGCGGGGAAGAGACCCAGTACTTC	CASRLSGEETQYF
TRBV9	TRBD2	TRBJ2-1	NA	TGTGCCAGCAGCGCCGGACTAGCGAGGTACAATGAGCAGTTCTTC	CASSAGLARYNEQFF
TRBV18	NA	TRBJ2-3	NA	TGTGCCAGCTCACCCCGACCCCCGGGTCACACGTCAGATACGCAGTATTTT	CASSPRPPGHTSDTQYF
TRBV7-9	TRBD2	TRBJ2-1	NA	TGTGCCAGCAGCTTGGGACTAGCGGATTACAATGAGCAGTTCTTC	CASSLGLADYNEQFF
TRBV2	NA	TRBJ2-3	few	TGTGCCAGCAGATTAGTAGCGCCAAGCACAGATACGCAGTATTTT	CASRLVAPSTDTQYF
TRBV28	NA	TRBJ1-1	NA	TGTGCCAGCAGTTTTGCGGTCGGCGCCATGAACACTGAAGCTTTCTTT	CASSFAVGAMNTEAFF
TRBV27	TRBD2	TRBJ2-2	NA	TGTGCCATCCCCAGACTAGCGGGTAGCGATGGCGGGGAGCTGTTTTTT	CAIPRLAGSDGGELFF
TRBV28	TRBD1	TRBJ1-3	NA	TGTGCCAGCAGTTTAAGGTCGGGGACAGGGGGCAGGAGAAACACCATATATTTT	CASSLRSGTGGRRNTIYF
TRBV10-3	NA	TRBJ1-2	NA	TGTGCCATCAGTGCCCGGGATAAGTACTATGGCTACACCTTC	CAISARDKYYGYTF
TRBV3-1/TRBV3-2	TRBD1	TRBJ1-2	NA	TGTGCCAGCAGCCGACAGGGAGCTAACTATGGCTACACCTTC	CASSRQGANYGYTF
TRBV19	TRBD2	TRBJ2-1	NA	TGTGCCAGTAGTAAGGGGAGGGTCAGCTCCTACAATGAGCAGTTCTTC	CASSKGRVSSYNEQFF
TRBV3-1/TRBV3-2	TRBD2	TRBJ2-5	few	TGTGCCAGCAGCCAAGATCTAGCGGGGGTTGAATGGGAGACCCAGTACTTC	CASSQDLAGVEWETQYF
TRBV5-4	TRBD2	TRBJ2-1	once	TGTGCCAGCAGCTTAGGACTAGCGGATAGCTCCTACAATGAGCAGTTCTTC	CASSLGLADSSYNEQFF
TRBV6-2/TRBV6-3	TRBD1	TRBJ2-7	NA	TGTGCCAGCAGTTTCGGACAGGGAGGTGAGCCGTACTTC	CASSFGQGGEPYF
TRBV15	TRBD2	TRBJ2-2	few	TGTGCCACCAGCAGAGAGCCTTGGAGCGGGAGGGCCGTCGGGGAGCTGTTTTTT	CATSREPWSGRAVGELFF
TRBV2	NA	TRBJ1-1	NA	TGTGCCAGCAGCCTACAGGGCGCTCGGAACACTGAAGCTTTCTTT	CASSLQGARNTEAFF
TRBV5-6	NA	TRBJ2-5	NA	TGTGCCAGCAGCTTGGTCGGGGTGGAGACCCAGTACTTC	CASSLVGVETQYF
TRBV24-1	NA	TRBJ2-1	NA	TGTGCCACCAGTGACGAGCGGACTGGGCCGCGCAATGAGCAGTTCTTC	CATSDERTGPRNEQFF
TRBV5-1	TRBD1	TRBJ1-3	NA	TGCGCCAGCAGCCCGGGACAGGGACCATCCTCTGGAAACACCATATATTTT	CASSPGQGPSSGNTIYF
TRBV29-1	TRBD1	TRBJ2-7	NA	TGCAGCGTTGAAGGACAGGGGAACTACGAGCAGTACTTC	CSVEGQGNYEQYF
TRBV6-5	NA	TRBJ2-1	NA	TGTGCCAGCACTTGGGCCTCAAGTAGTGAGCAGTTCTTC	CASTWASSSEQFF
TRBV3-1/TRBV3-2	TRBD2	TRBJ2-2	NA	TGTGCCAGCAGCCAAGCGGGAGCGGGGGGGACCGGGGAGCTGTTTTTT	CASSQAGAGGTGELFF
TRBV27	TRBD1	TRBJ1-2	NA	TGTGCCAGCCGATCGGGACAGGGAATCATTGGCTACACCTTC	CASRSGQGIIGYTF
TRBV2	NA	TRBJ2-3	NA	TGTGCCAGCAGTCGGGGGGCGCCTGCAGATACGCAGTATTTT	CASSRGAPADTQYF
TRBV11-2	TRBD2	TRBJ2-7	NA	TGTGCCAGCAGCTCAGCGACTAGCGGCCGTTCACACGAGCAGTACTTC	CASSSATSGRSHEQYF
TRBV19	NA	TRBJ1-5	NA	TGTGCCAGTAGTATAGATCCAGGAACCTGGGGCAATCAGCCCCAGCATTTT	CASSIDPGTWGNQPQHF
TRBV14	TRBD2	TRBJ2-7	NA	TGTGCCAGCAAAATCCCGGGGGGCGAGCAGTACTTC	CASKIPGGEQYF
TRBV7-9	TRBD1	TRBJ2-1	NA	TGTGCCGCCCGGGGACAGAACTACAATGAGCAGTTCTTC	CAARGQNYNEQFF
TRBV4-1	TRBD2	TRBJ2-1	NA	TGCGCCAGCAGCCAAGATGACGGTCTAGCGGGCATCAATGAGCAGTTCTTC	CASSQDDGLAGINEQFF
TRBV5-4	NA	TRBJ2-7	NA	TGTGCCAGCAGCTCGCCGCGCGGAGGGATGACCTACGAGCAGTACTTC	CASSSPRGGMTYEQYF